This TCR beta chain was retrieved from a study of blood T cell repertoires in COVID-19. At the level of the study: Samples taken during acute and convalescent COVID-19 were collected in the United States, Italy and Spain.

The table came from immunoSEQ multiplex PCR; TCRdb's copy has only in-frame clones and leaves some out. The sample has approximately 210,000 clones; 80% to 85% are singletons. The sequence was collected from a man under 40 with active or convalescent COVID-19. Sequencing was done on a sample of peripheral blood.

The CDR3 loop is CASSLQGGNTGELFF. The CDR3 DNA is TGTGCCAGCAGCTTACAGGGCGGGAATACCGGGGAGCTGTTTTTT. The rearrangement joins TRBV7-6 to TRBJ2-2; D possibly corresponds to TRBD2 (6 bases). V lost 2 bases and J lost 5, with 12 bases in between. CDR1 is SGHVS, CDR2 FNYEAQ, per germline. CDR3 length: 15 residues. The whole variable domain, filled in from reference TRBV7-6 and TRBJ2-2, reads GAGVSQSPRYKVTKRGQDVALRCDPISGHVSLYWYRQALGQGPEFLTYFNYEAQQDKSGLPNDRFSAERPEGSISTLTIQRTEQRDSAMYRCASSLQGGNTGELFFGEGSRLTVL.